The 7 T cell receptor beta chains given below trace back to one sample, sequenced in a study of blood T cell repertoires in COVID-19. TCRdb's table, derived via immunoSEQ multiplex PCR, lists solely in-frame clones and lacks some. Among approximately 35,000 clones listed, approximately 91% were seen once. The specimen sequenced was peripheral blood. The source of these receptors is a human donor in a cohort sampled during active COVID-19.

The J gene is TRBJ1-5, the V gene TRBV28, with TRBD1 matching over 7 bases. The CDR3 contains 15 residues. CDR1 and CDR2 from the germline V gene are MDHEN and SYDVKM. With V trimmed by 2 bases and J by 3 bases, 4 bases remained unmatched. The CDR3 loop is CASSLKGAYNQPQHF. The CDR3 DNA reads TGTGCCAGCAGTTTAAAGGGGGCCTACAATCAGCCCCAGCATTTT.

V usage is TRBV29-1 and J usage is TRBJ2-6, with a possible D match to TRBD1 (5 bases). The CDR3 has 17 residues. Germline-derived CDR1 and CDR2 are SQVTM and ANQGSEA. V lost 0 bases to trimming and J lost 0 bases, with 12 bases between them. The CDR3 nucleotides read TGCAGCGTTGAAGACGACAGTTTCCGCTCTGGGGCCAACGTCCTGACTTTC. Translating gives CSVEDDSFRSGANVLTF.

V gene TRBV7-2 combines with J gene TRBJ1-5, with a possible D match to TRBD1 (6 bases). This CDR3 is built from 16 residues. V was trimmed by 2 bases and J by 1 base, leaving 12 bases between them. Germline V gene sequence: CDR1 SGHTA, CDR2 FQGNSA. CDR3 nucleotide sequence: TGTGCCAGCAGCTTAATGGGGGGGGCGAGCAATCAGCCCCAGCATTTT. Translated, it gives CASSLMGGASNQPQHF.

This rearrangement joins TRBV20-1 to TRBJ1-4; D is possibly TRBD1 (5 bases). The V gene lost 3 bases and the J gene lost 8 bases, with 16 bases spanning the gap. The CDR3 sequence is 14 residues long. CDR1 and CDR2 (germline): DFQATT, SNEGSKA (reference sequence). CDR3 DNA sequence: TGCAGTGCTAGTTATCGGGGCCGGGAGGAAAAACTGTTTTTT. It yields the protein CSASYRGREEKLFF.

The chain has TRBV4-1 and TRBJ2-7; 10 bases line up with TRBD2. CDR3 size: 14 residues. The J segment lost 4 bases and the V segment lost 4 bases, leaving 4 bases of the junction unmatched. Germline assignment: CDR1 MGHRA and CDR2 YSYEKL. The CDR3 spells CASSPGTSEYEQYF. CDR3 in DNA: TGCGCCAGCAGCCCCGGGACTAGCGAGTACGAGCAGTACTTC.

Relative to its sample, this clone is medium-sized (0.01 to 0.1%). The V and J genes are TRBV6-6 and TRBJ1-5, with D unclear. The germline gives CDR1 MNHNY, CDR2 SVGAGI (reference sequence). With 0 bases removed from V and 7 bases from J, the gap between germline ends came to 10 bases. The CDR3 has 14 amino acids. The CDR3 DNA reads as TGTGCCAGCAGTTACTCGGGGAGGAAACAGCCCCAGCATTTT. As protein: CASSYSGRKQPQHF.

This clone was recorded a few times. The chain has TRBV7-6 and TRBJ2-7, with TRBD2 as a possible D gene (6 bases). Per the germline V gene, CDR1 is SGHVS and CDR2 is FNYEAQ. The CDR3 spans 15 residues. V gave up 5 bases and J gave up 0 bases, with 14 bases separating them. CDR3: CASSVLSGDSYEQYF. The CDR3 DNA is TGTGCCAGCAGCGTACTATCGGGGGACTCCTACGAGCAGTACTTC.